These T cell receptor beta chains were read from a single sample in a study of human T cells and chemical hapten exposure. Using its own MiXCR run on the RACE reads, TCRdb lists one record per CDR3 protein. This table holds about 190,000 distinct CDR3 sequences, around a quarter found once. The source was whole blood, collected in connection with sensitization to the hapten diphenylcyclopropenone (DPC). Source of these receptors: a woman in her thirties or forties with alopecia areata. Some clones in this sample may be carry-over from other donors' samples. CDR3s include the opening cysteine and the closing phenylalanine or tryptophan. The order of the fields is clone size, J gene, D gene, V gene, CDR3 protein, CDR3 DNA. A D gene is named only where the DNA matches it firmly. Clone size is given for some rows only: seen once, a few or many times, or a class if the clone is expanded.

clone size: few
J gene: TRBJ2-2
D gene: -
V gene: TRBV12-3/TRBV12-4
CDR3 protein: CASSRRLVGIYAGELFF
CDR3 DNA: TGTGCCAGCAGCCGGAGACTAGTGGGGATTTATGCCGGGGAGCTGTTTTTT

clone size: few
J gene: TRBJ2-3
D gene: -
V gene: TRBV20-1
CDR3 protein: CSARPLTGLTDTQYF
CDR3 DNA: TGCAGTGCTAGACCCCTAACAGGGTTAACAGATACGCAGTATTTT

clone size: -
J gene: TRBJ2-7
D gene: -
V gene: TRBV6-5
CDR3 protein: CASSYSWNYEQYF
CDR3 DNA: TGTGCCAGCAGTTACTCGTGGAACTACGAGCAGTACTTC

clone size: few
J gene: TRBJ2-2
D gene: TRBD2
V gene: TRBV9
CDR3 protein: CASSVAQGGRKTGELFF
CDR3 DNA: TGTGCCAGCAGCGTAGCTCAGGGCGGGAGGAAGACCGGGGAGCTGTTTTTT

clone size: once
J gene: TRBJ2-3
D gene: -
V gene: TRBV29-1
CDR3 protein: CSVAPDTDTQYF
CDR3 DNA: TGCAGCGTTGCACCTGACACAGATACGCAGTATTTT

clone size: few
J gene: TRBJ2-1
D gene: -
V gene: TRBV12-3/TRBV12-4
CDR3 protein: CASSARTWGEQFF
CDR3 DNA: TGTGCCAGCAGCGCTCGGACCTGGGGGGAGCAGTTCTTC

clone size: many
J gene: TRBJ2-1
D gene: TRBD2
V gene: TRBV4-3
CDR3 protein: CASSQDTSATYNEQFF
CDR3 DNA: TGCGCCAGCAGCCAAGATACTAGCGCGACCTACAATGAGCAGTTCTTC

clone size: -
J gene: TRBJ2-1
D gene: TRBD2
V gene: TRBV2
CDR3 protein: CASSVKSGRLLSYNEQFF
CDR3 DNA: TGTGCCAGCAGCGTGAAAAGCGGGAGGCTACTCTCCTACAATGAGCAGTTCTTC

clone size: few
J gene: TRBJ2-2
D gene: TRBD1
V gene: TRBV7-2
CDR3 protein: CASSLAGGRRELFF
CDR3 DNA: TGTGCCAGCAGCTTGGCAGGGGGTCGACGGGAGCTGTTTTTT

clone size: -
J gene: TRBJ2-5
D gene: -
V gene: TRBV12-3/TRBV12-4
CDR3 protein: CASSAGLAVETQYF
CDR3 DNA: TGTGCCAGCAGCGCGGGCCTGGCCGTAGAGACCCAGTACTTC

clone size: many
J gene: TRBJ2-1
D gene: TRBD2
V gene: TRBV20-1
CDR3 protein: CSADGASGHSSYNEQFF
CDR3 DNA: TGCAGTGCCGATGGGGCTAGCGGGCATAGCTCCTACAATGAGCAGTTCTTC

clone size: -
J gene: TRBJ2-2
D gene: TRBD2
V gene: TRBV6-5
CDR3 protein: CASSPPPSLAAGGPYTGELFF
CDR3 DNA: TGTGCCAGCAGCCCTCCTCCCTCCCTAGCAGCGGGAGGCCCTTACACCGGGGAGCTGTTTTTT

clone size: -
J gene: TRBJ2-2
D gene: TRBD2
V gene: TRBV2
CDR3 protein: CASSAKRDSGGELFF
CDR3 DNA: TGTGCCAGCAGTGCCAAGCGGGATTCGGGCGGGGAGCTGTTTTTT

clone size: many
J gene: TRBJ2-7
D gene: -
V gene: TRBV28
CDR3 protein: CASSDYEQYF
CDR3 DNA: TGTGCCAGCAGCGATTACGAGCAGTACTTC

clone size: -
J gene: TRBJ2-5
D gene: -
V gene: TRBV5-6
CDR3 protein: CASSLISGRQETQYF
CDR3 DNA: TGTGCCAGCAGCTTGATTAGCGGTAGACAAGAGACCCAGTACTTC

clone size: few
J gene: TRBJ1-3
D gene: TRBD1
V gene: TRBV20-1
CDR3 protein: CSAGQGAGPGNTIYF
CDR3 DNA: TGCAGTGCTGGACAGGGGGCGGGACCTGGAAACACCATATATTTT

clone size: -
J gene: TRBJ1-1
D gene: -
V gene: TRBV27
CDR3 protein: CASSPGQLTEAFF
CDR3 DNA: TGTGCCAGCAGTCCCGGACAGCTCACTGAAGCTTTCTTT

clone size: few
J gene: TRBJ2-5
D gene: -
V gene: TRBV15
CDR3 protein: CATSHQGGQETQYF
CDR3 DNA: TGTGCCACCAGCCATCAGGGGGGACAAGAGACCCAGTACTTC

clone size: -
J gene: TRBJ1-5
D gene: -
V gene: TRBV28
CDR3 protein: CASRRSNQPQHF
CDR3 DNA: TGTGCCAGCAGACGGAGCAATCAGCCCCAGCATTTT

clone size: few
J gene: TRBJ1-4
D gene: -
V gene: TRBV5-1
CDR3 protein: CASSRTATNEKLFF
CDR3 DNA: TGCGCCAGCAGCCGGACTGCAACTAATGAAAAACTGTTTTTT

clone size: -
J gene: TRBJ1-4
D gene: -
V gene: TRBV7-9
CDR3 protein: CASSFEGHEKLFF
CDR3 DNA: TGTGCCAGCAGCTTTGAGGGGCATGAAAAACTGTTTTTT

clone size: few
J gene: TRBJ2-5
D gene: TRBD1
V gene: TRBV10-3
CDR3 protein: CAISGGQGFETQYF
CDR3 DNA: TGTGCCATCAGTGGGGGACAGGGTTTTGAGACCCAGTACTTC

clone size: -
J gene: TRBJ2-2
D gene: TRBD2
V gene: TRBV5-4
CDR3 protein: CASSLAVAGNTGELFF
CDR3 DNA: TGTGCCAGCAGCTTGGCGGTAGCGGGGAACACCGGGGAGCTGTTTTTT

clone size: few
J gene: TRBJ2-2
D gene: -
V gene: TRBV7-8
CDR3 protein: CASSFRADTGELFF
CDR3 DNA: TGTGCCAGCAGCTTCCGGGCGGACACCGGGGAGCTGTTTTTT

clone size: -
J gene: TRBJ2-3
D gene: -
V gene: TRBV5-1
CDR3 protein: CASSFPQDTDTQYF
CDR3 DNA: TGCGCCAGCAGCTTCCCTCAGGACACAGATACGCAGTATTTT

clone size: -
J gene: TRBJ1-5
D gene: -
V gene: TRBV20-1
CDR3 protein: CSASTAFNQPQHF
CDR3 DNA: TGCAGTGCTTCGACAGCTTTCAATCAGCCCCAGCATTTT

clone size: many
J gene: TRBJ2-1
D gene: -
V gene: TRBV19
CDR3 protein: CASSIDLSSGNYNEQFF
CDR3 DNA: TGTGCCAGTAGTATAGATCTCTCCTCCGGTAACTACAATGAGCAGTTCTTC

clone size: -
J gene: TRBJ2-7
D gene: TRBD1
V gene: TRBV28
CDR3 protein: CASSFEGTASYEQYF
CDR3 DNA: TGTGCCAGCAGTTTTGAAGGGACAGCCTCCTACGAGCAGTACTTC

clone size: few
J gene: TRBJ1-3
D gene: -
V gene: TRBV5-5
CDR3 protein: CASSSIRGSGNTIYF
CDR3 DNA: TGTGCCAGCAGCTCGATCAGGGGCTCTGGAAACACCATATATTTT

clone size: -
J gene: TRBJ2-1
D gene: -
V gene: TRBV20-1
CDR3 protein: CSASDTGSSYNEQFF
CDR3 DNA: TGCAGTGCTAGCGACACCGGCAGCTCCTACAATGAGCAGTTCTTC

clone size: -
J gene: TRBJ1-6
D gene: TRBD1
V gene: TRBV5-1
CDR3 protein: CASSSSGQDNSPLHF
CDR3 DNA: TGCGCCAGCAGCTCCTCGGGACAGGATAATTCACCCCTCCACTTT

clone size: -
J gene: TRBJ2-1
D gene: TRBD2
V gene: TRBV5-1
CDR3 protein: CASSPIAGSYNEQFF
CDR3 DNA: TGCGCCAGCAGCCCTATAGCGGGCTCCTACAATGAGCAGTTCTTC

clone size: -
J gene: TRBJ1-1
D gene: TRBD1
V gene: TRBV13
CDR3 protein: CASSLGNRGAEAFF
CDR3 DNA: TGTGCCAGCAGCTTAGGAAACAGGGGGGCTGAAGCTTTCTTT

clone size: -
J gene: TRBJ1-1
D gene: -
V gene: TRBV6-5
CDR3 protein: CASSYGSGTEAFF
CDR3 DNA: TGTGCCAGCAGTTACGGGTCGGGAACTGAAGCTTTCTTT

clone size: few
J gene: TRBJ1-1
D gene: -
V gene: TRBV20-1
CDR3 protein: CSARERVVAAQAFF
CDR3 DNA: TGCAGTGCTAGAGAAAGGGTTGTCGCCGCCCAAGCTTTCTTT

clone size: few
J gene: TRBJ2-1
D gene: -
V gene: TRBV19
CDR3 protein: CASSAAYNEQFF
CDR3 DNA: TGTGCCAGTAGTGCAGCCTACAATGAGCAGTTCTTC

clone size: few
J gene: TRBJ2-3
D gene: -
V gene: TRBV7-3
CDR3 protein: CASSLGLSVPDTQYF
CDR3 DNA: TGTGCCAGCAGCTTGGGTCTCTCGGTCCCAGATACGCAGTATTTT

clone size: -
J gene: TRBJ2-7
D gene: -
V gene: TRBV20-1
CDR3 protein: CSARDPRARGQWSYEQYF
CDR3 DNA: TGCAGTGCTAGAGATCCGCGCGCCCGCGGCCAATGGTCCTACGAGCAGTACTTC

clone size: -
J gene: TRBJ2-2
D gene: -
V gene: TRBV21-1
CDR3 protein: CASSKERQGVWEKLFF
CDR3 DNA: TGTGCCAGCAGCAAAGAGAGGCAGGGGGTGTGGGAAAAGCTGTTTTTT

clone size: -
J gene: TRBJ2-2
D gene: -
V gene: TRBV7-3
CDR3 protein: CASSPQQNTGELFF
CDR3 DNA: TGTGCCAGCAGCCCACAGCAGAACACCGGGGAGCTGTTTTTT

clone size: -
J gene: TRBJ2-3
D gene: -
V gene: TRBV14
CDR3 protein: CASSLGEPYTDTQYF
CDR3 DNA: TGTGCCAGCAGCCTCGGGGAGCCCTACACAGATACGCAGTATTTT

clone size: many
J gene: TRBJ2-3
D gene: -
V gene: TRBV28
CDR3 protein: CASSLITDTQYF
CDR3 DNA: TGTGCCAGCAGTTTGATCACAGATACGCAGTATTTT

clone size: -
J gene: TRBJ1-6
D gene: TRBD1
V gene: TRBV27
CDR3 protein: CASSSGTGWTPLHF
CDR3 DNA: TGTGCCAGCAGTTCCGGGACAGGGTGGACACCCCTCCACTTT

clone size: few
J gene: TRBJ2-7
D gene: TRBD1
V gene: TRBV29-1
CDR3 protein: CSGWDRTYEQYF
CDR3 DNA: TGCAGCGGATGGGACAGGACCTACGAGCAGTACTTC

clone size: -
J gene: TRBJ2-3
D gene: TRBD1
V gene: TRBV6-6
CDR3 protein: CASQDRDRGTDTQYF
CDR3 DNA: TGTGCCAGTCAGGACCGGGACAGGGGCACAGATACGCAGTATTTT

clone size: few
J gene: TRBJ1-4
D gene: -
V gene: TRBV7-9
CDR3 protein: CASSQQAYNEKLFF
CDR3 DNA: TGTGCCAGCAGCCAACAGGCCTATAATGAAAAACTGTTTTTT

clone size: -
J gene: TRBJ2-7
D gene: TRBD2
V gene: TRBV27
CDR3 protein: CASSPGSGAYEQYF
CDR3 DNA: TGTGCCAGCAGCCCAGGGAGCGGGGCCTACGAGCAGTACTTC

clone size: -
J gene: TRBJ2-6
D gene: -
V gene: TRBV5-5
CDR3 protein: CASSLQFSGANVLTF
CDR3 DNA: TGTGCCAGCAGCTTACAGTTCTCTGGGGCCAACGTCCTGACTTTC

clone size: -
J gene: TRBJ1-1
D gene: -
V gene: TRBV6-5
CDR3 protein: CASSYARRGTEAFF
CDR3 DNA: TGTGCCAGCAGTTACGCACGGCGCGGCACTGAAGCTTTCTTT

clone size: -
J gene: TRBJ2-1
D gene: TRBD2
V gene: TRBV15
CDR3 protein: CATHPTSGDYNEQFF
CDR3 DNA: TGTGCCACCCATCCTACCAGCGGGGACTACAATGAGCAGTTCTTC

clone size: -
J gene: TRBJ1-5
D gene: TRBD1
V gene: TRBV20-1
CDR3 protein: CSARSLDQGVSPQHF
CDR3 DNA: TGCAGTGCTAGAAGTCTAGACCAGGGGGTATCGCCCCAGCATTTT

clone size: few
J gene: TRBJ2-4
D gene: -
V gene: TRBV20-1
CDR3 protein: CSARAAGVWDIQYF
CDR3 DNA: TGCAGTGCTAGAGCAGCAGGGGTTTGGGACATTCAGTACTTC

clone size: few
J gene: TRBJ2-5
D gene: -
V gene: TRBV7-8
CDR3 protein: CASSPRDLSKETQYF
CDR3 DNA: TGTGCCAGCAGCCCCCGGGACTTATCTAAAGAGACCCAGTACTTC